The clone carrying this T cell receptor (beta chain) was recorded a few times. The antigen remains undetermined. This specimen comes from a study of blood T cells in healthy people across ages. The wider study: Per two T cells, template switching captured roughly one barcoded beta molecule.

The V gene's germline CDR1 is SGHAT and CDR2 FQNNGV. Trimming shortened V by 6 bases and J by 0 bases, and 16 bases separated the two germline ends. The CDR3 length is 16 residues. A second PCR of 7 to 11 cycles used a sample-barcoded 5' primer and a J-beta primer mix. Each TCR beta cDNA got a 12-nucleotide random molecular identifier. TCRdb re-analysed the 5' RACE reads in MiXCR, keeping a single row per CDR3 protein. The sample has 600,000 to 800,000 distinct CDR3 sequences; 20% to 25% are singletons. Study findings and constraints: The fall in TCR beta diversity per million T cells was roughly linear with age.

Sample: blood. The genes are TRBV11-2 and TRBJ2-3; tentatively, D is TRBD2 (6 bases). The receptor's source is a man in his 70s in good health. CDR3 DNA: TGTGCCAGCAGTAGGCTGATAGCGGCTAGCACAGATACGCAGTATTTT. The encoded protein is CASSRLIAASTDTQYF.